The source of this T cell receptor (beta chain) is a study of blood T cell repertoires in COVID-19. About the study: Acute and convalescent COVID-19 specimens originated in the United States, Italy and Spain. The cDNA or gDNA used as material had been derived from T cells, B-cell-depleted T cells, or PBMCs.

This clone was recorded once. Authors' analysis steps: Reference gene primer amplification yielded estimated nucleated cell counts. The method was immunoSEQ multiplex PCR; TCRdb's version includes in-frame clones alone and lacks a portion of them. From that table come the V and J calls and clone size; the DNA was used to work out D and trimming. The sample yields approximately 200,000 clones, approximately 83% seen once. The CDR3 spans 18 residues. Germline-derived CDR1 and CDR2 are LGHDT and YNNKEL (reference sequence). V was pared by 3 bases and J by 9 bases, with 24 bases between. The clonotype was recovered from an older woman with acute or convalescent COVID-19. The chain joins TRBV3-1 (or the pseudogene TRBV3-2) to TRBJ1-6, with D possibly TRBD1 on 6 matching bases. Material: peripheral blood. The CDR3 region is CASSHFKSRGRGFSPLHF. The CDR3 DNA sequence: TGTGCCAGCAGCCATTTTAAGAGCAGGGGACGGGGATTTTCACCCCTCCACTTT.